Below, 17 T cell receptor beta chains from the same sample are listed, as sequenced in a study of T cell responses to AZD1222 COVID-19 vaccine (dated by TCRdb to about 2021). The library was prepared using the immunoSEQ multiplex PCR assay. As stored in TCRdb, this immuneACCESS dataset retains in-frame rearrangements with V and J assigned. A fraction of the clones does not appear; measured against another copy, unresolved V genes explain less than half of the discrepancy, and the remainder lacks a known reason. Here the sample has 150,000 or so clones; roughly 85% occur a single time. Around 8% of the sample lies in the top ten. The meaning of the sample's time point label: baseline before first vaccination. The starting material was peripheral blood, obtained on day 0 of AZD1222 vaccination. The receptors come from an adult in good health.

This chain uses TRBV5-1 with TRBJ1-2, with a weak D call TRBD1 (5 bases). Germline loops: CDR1 SGHRS, CDR2 YFSETQ. CDR3 length: 13 residues. V lost 2 bases to trimming and J lost 3 bases, with 8 bases between them. The CDR3 sequence is CASSLGTDYGYTF. DNA for the CDR3: TGCGCCAGCAGCTTAGGGACTGACTATGGCTACACCTTC. Using reference TRBV5-1 and TRBJ1-2 for the parts outside the CDR3, the full variable domain is KAGVTQTPRYLIKTRGQQVTLSCSPISGHRSVSWYQQTPGQGLQFLFEYFSETQRNKGNFPGRFSGRQFSNSRSEMNVSTLELGDSALYLCASSLGTDYGYTFGSGTRLTVV.

The chain joins TRBV6-1 to TRBJ1-2; D unresolved. CDR1 is MNHNS, CDR2 SASEGT, per germline. Between the trimmed V and J ends, which lost 3 bases and 3 bases, there was a span of 8 bases. This CDR3 comprises 13 residues. The CDR3 reads CASSEGRYYGYTF. The CDR3, as DNA: TGTGCCAGCAGTGAGGGCAGATACTATGGCTACACCTTC.

This clone has just one count. The rearrangement uses TRBV19 and TRBJ2-3, with a tentative D call TRBD2 (7 bases). The CDR3 contains 14 residues. The germline V gene encodes CDR1 LNHDA and CDR2 SQIVND (reference sequence). Between the trimmed V and J ends, which lost 8 bases and 1 base, there was a span of 13 bases. CDR3 sequence: CASSLGGGTDTQYF. DNA of the CDR3: TGTGCCAGTTCACTAGGGGGGGGCACAGATACGCAGTATTTT.

This clone was detected many times. This rearrangement joins TRBV27 to TRBJ1-2; D might be TRBD1 (6 bases). Looked up from germline, CDR1 is MNHEY and CDR2 is SMNVEV (reference sequence). V was shortened by 5 bases and J by 4 bases, with 17 bases between the two germline ends. CDR3 length: 15 amino acids. The DNA of the CDR3 is TGTGCCAGCAGTGCCGGGGGGCGGACCCCCTATGGCTACACCTTC. Translation: CASSAGGRTPYGYTF.

The chain combines TRBV11-2 with TRBJ1-1; 7 bases line up with TRBD1. The V segment lost 2 bases and the J segment 1 base; nucleotides outside the gene matches: 13. The CDR3 totals 18 residues. Germline CDR1 reads SGHAT; CDR2 reads FQNNGV. The CDR3 DNA reads as TGTGCCAGCAGCTTATACCCCCTTACAGGGGCCAGGAACACTGAAGCTTTCTTT. Residues: CASSLYPLTGARNTEAFF.

The CDR3 sequence: CASSEGQINYGYTF. The CDR3 DNA follows: TGTGCCAGCAGTGAAGGACAGATTAACTATGGCTACACCTTC. This chain joins TRBV25-1 and TRBJ1-2; D may be TRBD1 (6 bases). Trimming left V 2 bases short and J 1 base short, with 8 bases between. Germline values: CDR1 MGHDK, CDR2 SYGVNS. CDR3 size: 14 residues.

In this sample, this clone turned up once. This chain connects TRBV19 to TRBJ2-1; TRBD2 matches at 11 bases. V shed 6 bases and J 9 bases; nucleotides not matched to a gene: 4. The V gene's germline CDR1 is LNHDA and CDR2 SQIVND (reference sequence). CDR3 length: 13 amino acids. CDR3: CASSRTSGLEQFF. The CDR3 nucleotides are TGTGCCAGTAGCAGGACTAGCGGGCTTGAGCAGTTCTTC.

The V and J genes are TRBV27 and TRBJ1-1; no firm D call. Germline assignment: CDR1 MNHEY and CDR2 SMNVEV (reference sequence). V was clipped by 5 bases and J by 8 bases, with 9 bases between them. The CDR3 extends over 11 amino acids. CDR3 sequence: CASSTGSEAFF. For the CDR3, the DNA is TGTGCCAGCAGTACTGGGTCCGAAGCTTTCTTT.

The CDR3 region has the DNA TGCAGCGTTGAAGCGGGAGGACAGGGGAAGAATGGCGGGGAGCTGTTTTTT. It encodes CSVEAGGQGKNGGELFF. The rearrangement joins TRBV29-1 to TRBJ2-2; 9 bases line up with TRBD1. The CDR3 length is 17 residues. CDR1 SQVTM and CDR2 ANQGSEA come from the germline V gene. V was pared by 1 base and J by 7 bases, with 13 bases of the junction left unmatched.

V gene TRBV19 combines with J gene TRBJ2-1; possibly TRBD2 for D (6 bases). V lost 8 bases and J 2 bases, leaving 22 bases between the germline ends. The V gene's germline CDR1 is LNHDA and CDR2 SQIVND (reference sequence). The CDR3 consists of 17 residues. CDR3 residues: CASVPRAAGNPYNEQFF. CDR3 nucleotides: TGTGCCAGTGTCCCCCGGGCGGCGGGAAACCCCTACAATGAGCAGTTCTTC.

This clone was picked up one time. The chain carries TRBV27 and TRBJ1-2; D may be TRBD1 (6 bases). This CDR3 spans 16 amino acids. The V gene's germline CDR1 is MNHEY and CDR2 SMNVEV (reference sequence). V was pared by 2 bases and J by 7 bases, with 20 bases between. CDR3 residues: CASSLNPWQGLGGYTF. The CDR3 DNA is TGTGCCAGCAGTTTAAATCCTTGGCAGGGGCTGGGTGGCTACACCTTC.

The V gene is TRBV9, the J gene TRBJ1-2; a weak D match, TRBD1 (5 bases). The V gene's germline CDR1 is SGDLS and CDR2 YYNGEE. The CDR3 runs 13 residues. Between the trimmed V and J ends, which lost 3 bases and 2 bases, there was a span of 8 bases. CDR3 sequence: CASSARDNYGYTF. The DNA for the CDR3 is TGTGCCAGCAGCGCCCGGGACAACTATGGCTACACCTTC.

The chain combines TRBV5-5 with TRBJ1-1; D uncertain. This CDR3 comprises 12 residues. Germline CDR1 reads SGHKS; CDR2 reads YYEKEE (reference sequence). V gave up 1 base and J gave up 6 bases, with 7 bases separating them. The CDR3 is CASSLPHAEAFF. The DNA for the CDR3 is TGTGCCAGCAGCTTGCCGCACGCTGAAGCTTTCTTT.

This chain links TRBV6-5 with TRBJ2-6, with D maybe TRBD1 (7 bases). The CDR3 is 15 amino acids. Trimming removed 6 bases at V and 0 bases at J, with 9 bases between. Germline lookup yields CDR1 MNHEY and CDR2 SVGAGI. The CDR3 DNA sequence: TGTGCCAGCAGGCGGGACAGCTCTGGGGCCAACGTCCTGACTTTC. Amino acids: CASRRDSSGANVLTF.

The genes are TRBV7-8 and TRBJ1-2, with a possible D match to TRBD1 (6 bases). Trimming took off 1 base at V and 0 bases at J, with 12 bases between the two ends. From germline, CDR1 is SGHVS and CDR2 FQNEAQ. The CDR3 runs 16 residues. CDR3: CASSLVQGTTNYGYTF. In nucleotides, the CDR3 is TGTGCCAGCAGCTTAGTTCAGGGGACTACTAACTATGGCTACACCTTC.

V and J are TRBV2 and TRBJ2-5; no reliable D call. This CDR3 comprises 12 residues. Germline V gene sequence: CDR1 SNHLY, CDR2 FYNNEI. V was clipped by 5 bases and J by 5 bases, with 9 bases between them. CDR3 coding DNA: TGTGCCAGCAGTATGAACGGGGAGACCCAGTACTTC. Protein: CASSMNGETQYF. The full variable domain, its missing parts supplied by reference TRBV2 and TRBJ2-5, is EPEVTQTPSHQVTQMGQEVILRCVPISNHLYFYWYRQILGQKVEFLVSFYNNEISEKSEIFDDQFSVERPDGSNFTLKIRSTKLEDSAMYFCASSMNGETQYFGPGTRLLVL.

V and J are TRBV11-2 and TRBJ1-2; 8 bases are shared with TRBD1. This CDR3 is built from 13 residues. Looked up from germline, CDR1 is SGHAT and CDR2 is FQNNGV. J gave up 3 bases and V 5 bases, and 2 bases lay outside the gene matches. The DNA for the CDR3 is TGTGCCAGCAGCCTGGACAGGGACTATGGCTACACCTTC. This sequence encodes CASSLDRDYGYTF.